This T cell receptor beta chain was retrieved from a study of CD8+CD57+ T cells in acquired aplastic anemia. In the study overall: Sorted CD4+ and CD8+ cells yielded DNA averaging around 3.2 ug.

Study observations and caveats: Patients had twenty-nine CD8+ CDR3 sequences in common with controls (the shared set). CD8+ Simpson's diversity in patients was not significantly different from that in controls.

For CDR3 and TCR beta VDJ profiling, genomic DNA was the template used. MiXCR, applied by TCRdb to the reads, yields one record per CDR3 protein. Of 250,000 to 350,000 distinct CDR3 sequences listed, around 60% are singletons. The table lists this clonotype with a few counts. As yet, its antigen is unknown. The specimen sequenced was sorted CD4+, CD8+, or CD8+CD57+ T cells (not recorded which) from PBMCs. The receptor comes from a human donor with severe aplastic anemia or a healthy control (not recorded which).

CDR3 nucleotides: TGTGCCAGCAGCTCGACTCGCCTGTCCTACGAGCAGTACTTC. Protein: CASSSTRLSYEQYF. The rearrangement uses TRBV5-4 and TRBJ2-7; D not certain. V lost 3 bases and J 1 base, leaving 11 bases between the germline ends. Germline V CDR1 and CDR2: SGHNT, YYREEE (reference sequence). The CDR3 is made up of 14 amino acids.